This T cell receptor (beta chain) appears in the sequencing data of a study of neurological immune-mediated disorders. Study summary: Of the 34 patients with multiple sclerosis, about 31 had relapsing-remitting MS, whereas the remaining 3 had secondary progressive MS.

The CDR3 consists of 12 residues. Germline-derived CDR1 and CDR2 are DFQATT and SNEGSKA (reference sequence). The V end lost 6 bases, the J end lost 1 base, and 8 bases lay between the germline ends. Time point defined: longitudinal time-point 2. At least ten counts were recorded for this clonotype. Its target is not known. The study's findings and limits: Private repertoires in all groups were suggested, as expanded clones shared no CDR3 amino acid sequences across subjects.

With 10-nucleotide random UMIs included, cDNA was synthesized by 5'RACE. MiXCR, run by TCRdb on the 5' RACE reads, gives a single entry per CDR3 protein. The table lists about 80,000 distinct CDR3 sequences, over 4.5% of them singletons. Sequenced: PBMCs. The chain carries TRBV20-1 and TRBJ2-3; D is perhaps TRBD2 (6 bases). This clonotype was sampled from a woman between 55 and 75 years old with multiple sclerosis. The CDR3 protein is CSAGGGTDTQYF. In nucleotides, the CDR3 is TGCAGTGCGGGGGGTGGCACAGATACGCAGTATTTT.